The 11 T cell receptor beta chains in this list originate from one sample, sequenced in a study of T cells in Graves' hyperthyroidism and ophthalmopathy. Regions amplified from RNA transcripts were the TCR beta CDR3 regions. First-round RT-PCR of the TCR CDR3 relied on the HTBI primer set. MiXCR, run by TCRdb on the multiplex PCR reads, gives a single entry per CDR3 protein. This table has around 540,000 distinct CDR3 sequences, roughly 16% appearing once. Sequenced sample: blood. Receptors originate from a woman aged 25 to 39 with Graves' ophthalmopathy.

V is TRBV4-3 and J is TRBJ1-5, with TRBD1 as a possible D gene (5 bases). Germline loops: CDR1 LGHNA, CDR2 YSLEER. Trimming took off 0 bases at V and 6 bases at J, with 12 bases between the two ends. This CDR3 comprises 15 residues. This chain's CDR3 is CASSQEPSGGQPQHF. The CDR3 nucleotides read TGCGCCAGCAGCCAAGAACCATCCGGGGGTCAGCCCCAGCATTTT.

As to this clonotype: Given a much more abundant clone one base away, this may be a read error. This chain links TRBV20-1 with TRBJ2-1, with D tentatively TRBD2 (6 bases). Germline V gene data show CDR1 as DFQATT and CDR2 as SNEGSKA (reference sequence). Trimming pared 3 bases from V and 14 bases from J, leaving 14 bases between. The CDR3 is made up of 11 amino acids. CDR3 DNA: TGCAGTGCTAGTCGGGAGTGGGAGAAGTTCTTC. Its protein is CSASREWEKFF.

Comment on this clonotype: The junction and the germline gene differ at one end; a read error may be behind it. This chain uses TRBV7-3 with TRBJ1-2, with D unresolved. CDR1 is SGHTA, CDR2 FQGTGA, per germline. The CDR3 extends over 15 amino acids. CDR3: CARSLGAGGSYGYTF. The CDR3 region has the DNA TGTGCCAGGAGCTTAGGAGCGGGAGGAAGCTATGGCTACACCTTC. Filled out from reference TRBV7-3 and TRBJ1-2, the complete variable domain reads GAGVSQTPSNKVTEKGKYVELRCDPISGHTALYWYRQSLGQGPEFLIYFQGTGAADDSGLPNDRFFAVRPEGSVSTLKIQRTERGDSAVYLCARSLGAGGSYGYTFGSGTRLTVV.

This clonotype has ten or more counts. This chain uses TRBV18 with TRBJ1-3; D call uncertain. Germline values: CDR1 KGHSH, CDR2 LQKENI. The V gene lost 3 bases and the J gene lost 3 bases, with 0 bases spanning the gap. CDR3 length equals 11 residues. CDR3 nucleotides: TGTGCCAGCTCACCTGGAAACACCATATATTTT. This sequence encodes CASSPGNTIYF.

This chain connects TRBV4-1 to TRBJ2-1; either TRBD1 or TRBD2 may supply D (6 bases each). The CDR3 runs 16 residues. Germline CDR1 and CDR2: MGHRA and YSYEKL. Trimming took 1 base from V and 4 from J, leaving 14 bases between them. CDR3 amino acids: CASSQGRGERYNEQFF. CDR3 bases: TGCGCCAGCAGCCAAGGAAGGGGGGAGCGGTACAATGAGCAGTTCTTC.

Here the CDR3 DNA reads TGTGCCAGCAGCTTAGGTGTAGCGGGATTTCTTACTGAGCAGTTCTTC. It specifies CASSLGVAGFLTEQFF. The rearrangement joins TRBV7-8 to TRBJ2-1; 8 bases match TRBD2. There are 16 residues in the CDR3. In germline, CDR1 is SGHVS, CDR2 FQNEAQ. The ends lost 1 base at V and 9 bases at J; junction bases unmatched: 11.

This clonotype came up many times. The V and J genes are TRBV20-1 and TRBJ1-1; 10 bases map to TRBD1. The V gene's germline CDR1 is DFQATT and CDR2 SNEGSKA (reference sequence). J gave up 7 bases and V 3 bases, and 14 bases lay outside the gene matches. CDR3 length equals 16 residues. CDR3 sequence reads: CSASNSGTGVRGEAFF. CDR3 bases: TGCAGTGCTAGCAACTCCGGGACAGGGGTCAGGGGTGAAGCTTTCTTT.

This clonotype occurred many times. V is TRBV13 and J is TRBJ2-7; 7 nucleotides match TRBD1. Germline lookup yields CDR1 PRHDT and CDR2 FYEKMQ (reference sequence). Trimming cost V 5 bases and J 3 bases; bases outside gene matches: 4. The CDR3 totals 13 residues. The CDR3 DNA reads as TGTGCCAGCAGCCTACAGGGGAACTACGAGCAGTACTTC. It is translated as CASSLQGNYEQYF.

This clonotype appeared many times. The chain employs TRBV7-2 and TRBJ2-7; the D gene is possibly TRBD1 (5 bases). Germline V gene sequence: CDR1 SGHTA, CDR2 FQGNSA. The germline V and J ends were trimmed by 3 bases and 6 bases, with 12 bases remaining between them. The CDR3 runs 13 residues. The CDR3 region is CASSLNFRGEQYF. CDR3 bases: TGTGCCAGCAGCTTGAACTTTAGGGGCGAGCAGTACTTC.

The V call is TRBV4-1, the J call TRBJ2-5; TRBD2 matches at 11 bases. Germline values: CDR1 MGHRA, CDR2 YSYEKL. There are 20 residues in the CDR3. With V trimmed by 3 bases and J by 4 bases, 19 bases remained unmatched. This CDR3 is CASSHPHGGRLAGRVETQYF. CDR3 bases: TGCGCCAGCAGCCATCCCCACGGGGGTAGACTAGCGGGACGCGTAGAGACCCAGTACTTC.

The chain carries TRBV9 and TRBJ2-2; 15 nucleotides line up with TRBD2. The germline V gene has CDR1 SGDLS and CDR2 YYNGEE. The junction had 8 bases not matched to a gene; V was cut back by 4 bases and J by 4 bases. The CDR3 is made up of 18 amino acids. The CDR3: CASSPRTSGREGTGELFF. Written as DNA, the CDR3 is TGTGCCAGCAGCCCCCGGACTAGCGGGAGGGAGGGCACCGGGGAGCTGTTTTTT.